The following is a TCR beta chain sequence with its context. Its antigen is currently unknown. The V and J ends lost 5 bases and 7 bases, in that order; junction bases with no gene match: 8. CDR1 is SNHLY and CDR2 is FYNNEI in the germline V gene. The CDR3 spans 14 residues. The sample originates from a study of cytomegalovirus exposure and HLA in healthy donors. Broader study findings: High specificity and sensitivity for cytomegalovirus status were reported for the classifier. Most TCR beta V segments were productive about 90% or about 30% of the time in an earlier analysis.

PCR was performed using 60 Vbeta and 13 Jbeta primers. Profiling relied on immunoSEQ multiplex PCR, and the TCRdb table lists in-frame clones only, not all of them. Of tens of thousands of clones in the sample, around 80% were seen once. The receptor's source is a young man in good health and CMV-seronegative. V and J are TRBV2 and TRBJ1-1; 9 bases match TRBD1. Source material: PBMCs. The CDR3 region is CASSPTGGIGEAFF. CDR3 nucleotide sequence: TGTGCCAGCAGTCCTACAGGGGGCATAGGTGAAGCTTTCTTT. Supplemented by reference TRBV2 and TRBJ1-1, the full variable domain reads EPEVTQTPSHQVTQMGQEVILRCVPISNHLYFYWYRQILGQKVEFLVSFYNNEISEKSEIFDDQFSVERPDGSNFTLKIRSTKLEDSAMYFCASSPTGGIGEAFFGQGTRLTVV.